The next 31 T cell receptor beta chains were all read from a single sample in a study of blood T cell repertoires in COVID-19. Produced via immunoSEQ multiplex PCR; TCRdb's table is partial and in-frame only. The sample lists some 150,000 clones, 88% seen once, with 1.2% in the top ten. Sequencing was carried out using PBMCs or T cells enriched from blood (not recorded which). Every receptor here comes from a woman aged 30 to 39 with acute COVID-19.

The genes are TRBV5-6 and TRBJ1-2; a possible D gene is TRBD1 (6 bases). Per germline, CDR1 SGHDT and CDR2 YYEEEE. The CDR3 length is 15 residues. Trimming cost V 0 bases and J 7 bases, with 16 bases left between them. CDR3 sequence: CASSLVQGRWSGYTF. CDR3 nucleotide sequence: TGTGCCAGCAGCTTGGTCCAGGGGCGGTGGAGTGGCTACACCTTC.

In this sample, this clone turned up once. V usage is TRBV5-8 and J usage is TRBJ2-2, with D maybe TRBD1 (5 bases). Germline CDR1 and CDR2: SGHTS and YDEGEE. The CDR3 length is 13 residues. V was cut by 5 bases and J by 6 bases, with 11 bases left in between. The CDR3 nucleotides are TGTGCCAGCAGGGACCAGGGTGCCGGGGAGCTGTTTTTT. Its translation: CASRDQGAGELFF.

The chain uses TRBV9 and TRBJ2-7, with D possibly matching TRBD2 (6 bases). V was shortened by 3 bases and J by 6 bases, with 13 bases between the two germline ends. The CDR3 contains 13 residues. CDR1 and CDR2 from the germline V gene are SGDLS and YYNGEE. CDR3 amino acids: CASSAWDSPEQYF. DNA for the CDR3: TGTGCCAGCAGCGCTTGGGACTCACCCGAGCAGTACTTC.

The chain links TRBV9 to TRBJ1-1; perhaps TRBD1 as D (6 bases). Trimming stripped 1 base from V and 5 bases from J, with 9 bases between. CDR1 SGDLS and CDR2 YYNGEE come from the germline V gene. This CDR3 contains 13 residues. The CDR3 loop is CASSVQQGTEAFF. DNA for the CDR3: TGTGCCAGCAGCGTACAACAGGGAACTGAAGCTTTCTTT.

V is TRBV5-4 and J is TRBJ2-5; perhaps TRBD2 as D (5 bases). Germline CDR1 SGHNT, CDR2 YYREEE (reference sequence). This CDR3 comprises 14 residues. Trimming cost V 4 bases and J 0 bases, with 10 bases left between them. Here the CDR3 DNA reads TGTGCCAGCAGCCCTGGACTGGACCAAGAGACCCAGTACTTC. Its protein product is CASSPGLDQETQYF.

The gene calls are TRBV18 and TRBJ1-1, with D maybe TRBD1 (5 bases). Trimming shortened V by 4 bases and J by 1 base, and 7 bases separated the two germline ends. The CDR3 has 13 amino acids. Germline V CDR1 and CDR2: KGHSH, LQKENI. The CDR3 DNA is TGTGCCAGCTCACGCGACAGGAACACTGAAGCTTTCTTT. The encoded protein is CASSRDRNTEAFF.

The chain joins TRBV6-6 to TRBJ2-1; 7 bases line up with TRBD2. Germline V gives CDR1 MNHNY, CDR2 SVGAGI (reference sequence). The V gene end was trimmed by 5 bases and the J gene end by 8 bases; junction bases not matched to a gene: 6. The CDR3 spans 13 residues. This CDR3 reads CASSSRGEDEQFF. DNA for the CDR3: TGTGCCAGCAGTAGCCGGGGGGAGGATGAGCAGTTCTTC.

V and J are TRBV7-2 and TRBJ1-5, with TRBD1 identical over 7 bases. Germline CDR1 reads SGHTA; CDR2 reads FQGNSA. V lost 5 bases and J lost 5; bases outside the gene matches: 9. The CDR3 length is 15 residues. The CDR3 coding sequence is TGTGCCAGCAGCACCTACAGGGGTTTGGATCAGCCCCAGCATTTT. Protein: CASSTYRGLDQPQHF.

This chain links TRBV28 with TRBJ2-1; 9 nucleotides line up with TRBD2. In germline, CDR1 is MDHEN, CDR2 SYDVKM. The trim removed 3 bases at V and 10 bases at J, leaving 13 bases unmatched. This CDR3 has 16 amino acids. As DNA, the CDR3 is TGTGCCAGCAGTTTCCCCTCGAGCGGGGGGTTATCGGAGCAGTTCTTC. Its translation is CASSFPSSGGLSEQFF.

CDR3 loop: CASSLVTADYNEQFF. CDR3 DNA sequence: TGCGCCAGCAGCTTGGTAACGGCGGACTACAATGAGCAGTTCTTC. This chain uses TRBV5-1 with TRBJ2-1; D is uncertain. Trimming removed 0 bases from V and 3 bases from J, with 10 bases in between. The CDR3 has 15 residues. The V gene's germline CDR1 is SGHRS and CDR2 YFSETQ.

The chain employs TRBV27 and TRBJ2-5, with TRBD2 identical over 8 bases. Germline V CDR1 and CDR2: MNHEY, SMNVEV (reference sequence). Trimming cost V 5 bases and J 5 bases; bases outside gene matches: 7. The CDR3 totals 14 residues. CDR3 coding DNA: TGTGCCAGCAGTCAACTCGGGAGGGGTGAGACCCAGTACTTC. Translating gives CASSQLGRGETQYF.

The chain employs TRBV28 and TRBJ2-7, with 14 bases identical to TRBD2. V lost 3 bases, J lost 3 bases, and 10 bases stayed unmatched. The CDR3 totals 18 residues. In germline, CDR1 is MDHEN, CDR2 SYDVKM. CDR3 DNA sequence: TGTGCCAGCAGTTTGCCGGGACTAGCGGGAGAACGGGGCTACGAGCAGTACTTC. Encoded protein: CASSLPGLAGERGYEQYF.

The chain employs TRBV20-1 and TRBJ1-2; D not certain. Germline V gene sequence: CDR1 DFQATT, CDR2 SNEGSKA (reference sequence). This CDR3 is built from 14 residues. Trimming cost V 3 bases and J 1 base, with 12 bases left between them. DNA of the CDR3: TGCAGTGCTAGTCTCCAGGCTGTTAACTATGGCTACACCTTC. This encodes CSASLQAVNYGYTF.

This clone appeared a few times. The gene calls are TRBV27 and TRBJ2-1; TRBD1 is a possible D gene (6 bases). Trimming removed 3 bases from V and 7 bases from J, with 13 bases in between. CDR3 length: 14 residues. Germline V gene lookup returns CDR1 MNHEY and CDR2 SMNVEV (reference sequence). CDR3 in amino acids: CASSFLGGVNEQFF. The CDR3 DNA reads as TGTGCCAGCAGTTTCTTAGGGGGTGTAAATGAGCAGTTCTTC.

This CDR3 is CASSIDSTSYYEQYF. The CDR3 DNA sequence: TGTGCCAGTAGTATAGATTCGACAAGCTACTACGAGCAGTACTTC. V and J are TRBV19 and TRBJ2-7; the D is unclear. Germline V gene sequence: CDR1 LNHDA, CDR2 SQIVND (reference sequence). This CDR3 is 15 amino acids long. With 0 bases removed from V and 3 bases from J, the gap between germline ends came to 12 bases.

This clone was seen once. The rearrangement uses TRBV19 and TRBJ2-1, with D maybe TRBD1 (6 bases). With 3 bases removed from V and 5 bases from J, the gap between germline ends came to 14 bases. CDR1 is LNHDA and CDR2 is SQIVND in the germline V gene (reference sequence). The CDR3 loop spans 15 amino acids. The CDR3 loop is CASSMTPGQNNEQFF. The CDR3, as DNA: TGTGCCAGTAGTATGACTCCCGGACAGAACAATGAGCAGTTCTTC.

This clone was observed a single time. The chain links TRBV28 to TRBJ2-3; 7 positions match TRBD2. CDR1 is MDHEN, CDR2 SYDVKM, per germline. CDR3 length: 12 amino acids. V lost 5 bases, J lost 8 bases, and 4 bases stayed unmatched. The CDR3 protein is CASSVQRGTQYF. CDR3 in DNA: TGTGCCAGCAGTGTTCAGCGGGGTACGCAGTATTTT.

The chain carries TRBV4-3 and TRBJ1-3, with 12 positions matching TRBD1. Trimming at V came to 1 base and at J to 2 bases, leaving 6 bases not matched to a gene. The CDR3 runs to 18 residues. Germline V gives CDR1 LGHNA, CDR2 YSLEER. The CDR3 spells CASSQAGTGGGPGNTIYF. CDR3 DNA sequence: TGCGCCAGCAGCCAAGCCGGGACAGGGGGCGGACCTGGAAACACCATATATTTT.

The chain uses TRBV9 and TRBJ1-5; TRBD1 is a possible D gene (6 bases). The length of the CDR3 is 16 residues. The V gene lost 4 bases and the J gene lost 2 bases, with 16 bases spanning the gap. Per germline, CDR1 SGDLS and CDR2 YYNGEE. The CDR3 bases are TGTGCCAGCAGCTCAGAGGGGGGGCCGGGCAATCAGCCCCAGCATTTT. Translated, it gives CASSSEGGPGNQPQHF.

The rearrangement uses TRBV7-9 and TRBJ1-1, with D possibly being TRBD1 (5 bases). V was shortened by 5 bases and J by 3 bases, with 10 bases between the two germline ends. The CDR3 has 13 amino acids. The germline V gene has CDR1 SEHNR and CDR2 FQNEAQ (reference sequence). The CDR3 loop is CASSTQGDTEAFF. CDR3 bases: TGTGCCAGCAGCACACAAGGGGACACTGAAGCTTTCTTT.

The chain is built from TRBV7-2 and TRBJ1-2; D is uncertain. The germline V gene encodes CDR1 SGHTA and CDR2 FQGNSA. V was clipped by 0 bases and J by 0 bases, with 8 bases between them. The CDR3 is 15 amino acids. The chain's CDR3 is CASSLATNANYGYTF. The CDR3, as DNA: TGTGCCAGCAGCTTAGCGACAAACGCTAACTATGGCTACACCTTC. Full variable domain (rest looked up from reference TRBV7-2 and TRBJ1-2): GAGVSQSPSNKVTEKGKDVELRCDPISGHTALYWYRQSLGQGLEFLIYFQGNSAPDKSGLPSDRFSAERTGGSVSTLTIQRTQQEDSAVYLCASSLATNANYGYTFGSGTRLTVV.

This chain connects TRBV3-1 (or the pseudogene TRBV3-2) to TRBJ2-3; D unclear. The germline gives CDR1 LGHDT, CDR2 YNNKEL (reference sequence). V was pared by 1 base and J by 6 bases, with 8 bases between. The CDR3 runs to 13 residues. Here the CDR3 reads CASSQAFSDTQYF. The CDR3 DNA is TGTGCCAGCAGCCAAGCTTTTTCGGATACGCAGTATTTT.

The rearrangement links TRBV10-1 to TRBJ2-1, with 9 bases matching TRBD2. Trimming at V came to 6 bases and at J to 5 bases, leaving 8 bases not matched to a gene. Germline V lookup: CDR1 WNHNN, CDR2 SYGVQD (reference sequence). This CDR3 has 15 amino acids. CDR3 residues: CASRRVAGENNEQFF. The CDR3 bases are TGCGCCAGCAGGAGGGTAGCGGGAGAGAACAATGAGCAGTTCTTC.

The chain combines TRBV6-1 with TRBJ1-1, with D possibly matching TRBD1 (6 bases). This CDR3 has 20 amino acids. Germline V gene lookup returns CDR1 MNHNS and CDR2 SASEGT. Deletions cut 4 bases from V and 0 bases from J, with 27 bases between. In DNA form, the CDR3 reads TGTGCCAGCAGTGGGGGGGGGCGAAGCGGGGCCCTCCCTTTGAACACTGAAGCTTTCTTT. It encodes CASSGGGRSGALPLNTEAFF.

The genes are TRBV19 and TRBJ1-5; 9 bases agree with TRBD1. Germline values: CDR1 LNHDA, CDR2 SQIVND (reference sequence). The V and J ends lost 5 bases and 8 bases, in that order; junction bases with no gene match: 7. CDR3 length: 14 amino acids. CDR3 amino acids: CASSLRTGEKPQHF. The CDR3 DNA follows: TGTGCCAGTAGTCTCCGGACAGGGGAGAAGCCCCAGCATTTT.

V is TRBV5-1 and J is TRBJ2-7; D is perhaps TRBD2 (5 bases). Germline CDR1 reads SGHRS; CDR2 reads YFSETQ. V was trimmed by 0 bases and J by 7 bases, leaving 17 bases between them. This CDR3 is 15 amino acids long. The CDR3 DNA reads TGCGCCAGCAGCTTGGCCGGGGATACCTTCGGAGAGCAGTACTTC. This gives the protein CASSLAGDTFGEQYF.

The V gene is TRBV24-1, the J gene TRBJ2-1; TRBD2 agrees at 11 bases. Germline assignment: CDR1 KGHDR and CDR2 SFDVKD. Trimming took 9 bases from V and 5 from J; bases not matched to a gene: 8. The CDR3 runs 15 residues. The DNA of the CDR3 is TGTGCCACCTCAACTAGCGGGAGAAACCACAATGAGCAGTTCTTC. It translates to CATSTSGRNHNEQFF.

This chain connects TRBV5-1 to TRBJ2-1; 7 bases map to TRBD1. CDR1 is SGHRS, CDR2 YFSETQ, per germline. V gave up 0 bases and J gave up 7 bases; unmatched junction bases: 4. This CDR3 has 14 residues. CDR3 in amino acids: CASSLARQGNEQFF. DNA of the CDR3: TGCGCCAGCAGCTTGGCCCGACAGGGAAATGAGCAGTTCTTC.

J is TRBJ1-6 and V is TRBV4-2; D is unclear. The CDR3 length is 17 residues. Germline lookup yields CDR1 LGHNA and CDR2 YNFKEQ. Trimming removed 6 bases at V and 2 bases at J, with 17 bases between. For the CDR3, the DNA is TGTGCCAGCAGTCAGTTGACGGCGGCAGCCTATAATTCACCCCTCCACTTT. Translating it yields CASSQLTAAAYNSPLHF.

The chain's CDR3 is CASTLSTGNTEAFF. CDR3 DNA: TGTGCCAGCACTCTAAGTACCGGGAACACTGAAGCTTTCTTT. V and J are TRBV5-4 and TRBJ1-1; no clear D gene. V was trimmed by 6 bases and J by 1 base, leaving 13 bases between them. CDR3 length: 14 residues. Germline V lookup: CDR1 SGHNT, CDR2 YYREEE (reference sequence).

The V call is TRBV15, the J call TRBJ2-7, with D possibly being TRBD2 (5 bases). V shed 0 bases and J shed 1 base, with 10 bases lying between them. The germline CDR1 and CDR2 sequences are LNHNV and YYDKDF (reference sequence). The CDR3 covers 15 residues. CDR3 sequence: CATSRERDPSYEQYF. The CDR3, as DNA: TGTGCCACCAGCAGAGAACGGGATCCATCCTACGAGCAGTACTTC.